This is a list of T cell receptor beta chains from one sample in a study of blood T cell repertoires in COVID-19. Clones were read by immunoSEQ multiplex PCR, and TCRdb kept only the in-frame ones, dropping some. The sample includes more than 85,000 clones, about 89% of them seen just once. Sequencing was done on a sample of peripheral blood. The receptors were sampled from a man aged 60 to 69 with acute or convalescent COVID-19. The CDR3 runs from the conserved cysteine through the conserved F or W. A D gene is named only where the DNA matches it firmly. Not all rows give a size; the values are once, few, many and, for expanded clones, a class.

v_call	j_call	clone_size	d_call	cdr3_aa	cdr3_nt
TRBV3-1/TRBV3-2	TRBJ1-3	few	TRBD1	CASSLGTARDTIYF	TGTGCCAGCAGCCTCGGGACAGCTCGAGACACCATATATTTT
TRBV3-1/TRBV3-2	TRBJ1-1	.	TRBD1	CASSQGQLMNTEAFF	TGTGCCAGCAGCCAGGGACAGTTAATGAACACTGAAGCTTTCTTT
TRBV5-4	TRBJ2-3	once	.	CASSKPGQGTDTQYF	TGTGCCAGCAGCAAACCGGGACAAGGCACAGATACGCAGTATTTT
TRBV5-1	TRBJ2-3	.	TRBD2	CASSTSGLAGVDTQYF	TGCGCCAGCAGCACTTCGGGACTAGCGGGAGTCGATACGCAGTATTTT
TRBV25-1	TRBJ1-6	once	.	CASSPHRENSPLHF	TGTGCCAGCAGTCCACACAGGGAAAATTCACCCCTCCACTTT
TRBV30	TRBJ2-3	.	.	CAWSVLWDTQYF	TGTGCCTGGAGTGTACTATGGGATACGCAGTATTTT
TRBV4-2	TRBJ2-4	few	TRBD2	CASSLEREGLQNIQYF	TGTGCCAGCAGCCTCGAGCGGGAGGGTCTCCAAAACATTCAGTACTTC
TRBV4-2	TRBJ2-1	.	TRBD1	CASSQGDSYNEQFF	TGTGCCAGCAGCCAAGGGGACAGCTACAATGAGCAGTTCTTC
TRBV10-1	TRBJ1-3	.	.	CASSETGTSGNTIYF	TGCGCCAGCAGTGAAACAGGAACCTCTGGAAACACCATATATTTT
TRBV5-6	TRBJ2-1	.	TRBD2	CASSRYSGLYNEQFF	TGTGCCAGCAGCCGTTATAGCGGGCTATACAATGAGCAGTTCTTC
TRBV7-2	TRBJ1-1	.	TRBD1	CASSPGQVYTEAFF	TGTGCCAGCAGCCCGGGACAGGTGTACACTGAAGCTTTCTTT